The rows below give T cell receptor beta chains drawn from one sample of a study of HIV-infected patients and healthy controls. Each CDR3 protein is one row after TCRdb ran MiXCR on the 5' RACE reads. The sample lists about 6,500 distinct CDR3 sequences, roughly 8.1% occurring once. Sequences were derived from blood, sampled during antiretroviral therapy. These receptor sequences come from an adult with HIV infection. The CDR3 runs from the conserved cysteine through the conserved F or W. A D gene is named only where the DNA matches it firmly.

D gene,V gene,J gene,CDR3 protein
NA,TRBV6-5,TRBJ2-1,CASSYGSSRYNEQFF
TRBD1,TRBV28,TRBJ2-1,CASSYRGAPPYNEQFF
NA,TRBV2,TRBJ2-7,CASSVGGGPYEQYF
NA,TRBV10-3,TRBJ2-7,CAISESQYEQYF
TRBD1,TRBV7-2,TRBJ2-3,CASSLDRGTDTQYF
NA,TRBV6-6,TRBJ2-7,CASSYETREQYF
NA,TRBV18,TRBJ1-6,CASSPRVSGNSPLHF
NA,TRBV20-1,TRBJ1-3,CSARTGAGNTIYF
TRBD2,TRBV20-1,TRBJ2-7,CSARAQLAGGPNEQYF
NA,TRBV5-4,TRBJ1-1,CASSLSSGKTTEAFF
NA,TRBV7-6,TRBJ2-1,CASSLSGYNEQFF
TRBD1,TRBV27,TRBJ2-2,CATKSGTGGAGGELFF
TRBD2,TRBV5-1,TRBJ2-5,CASSPAGAAETQYF
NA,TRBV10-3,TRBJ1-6,CAISEMRDDYSPLHF
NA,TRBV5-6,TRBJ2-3,CASSLAAGGGTDTQYF
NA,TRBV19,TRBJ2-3,CASRPGHTDTQYF
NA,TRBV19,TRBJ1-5,CASSMAGVFSNQPQHF
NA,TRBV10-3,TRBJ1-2,CAIREQGGYGYTF
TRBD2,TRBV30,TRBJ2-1,CAWSPSSGGAYNEQFF
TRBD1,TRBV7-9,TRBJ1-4,CASSLEPGQEEKLFF
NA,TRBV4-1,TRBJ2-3,CASSEGVVGDTQYF
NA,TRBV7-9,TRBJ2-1,CASSSLDDYKVANEQFF
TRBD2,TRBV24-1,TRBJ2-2,CATSGLAGPKAGELFF
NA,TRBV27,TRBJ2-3,CASSPDGLGLQYF
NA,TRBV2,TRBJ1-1,CASSKTEGTEAFF
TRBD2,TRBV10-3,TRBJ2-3,CAIKAGGLSDTQYF
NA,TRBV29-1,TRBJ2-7,CSVEDWAGVGGEQYF
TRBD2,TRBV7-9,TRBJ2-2,CASSGSGLAAGELFF